This T cell receptor beta chain was retrieved from a study of shared clonotypes between healthy human individuals. Whole-study results and caveats: Only blood samples were collected, and tissue repertoires likely differ.

This clone was observed a single time. The antigen remains undetermined. The assay was run at deep level. Every subset's genomic DNA went evenly onto several immunoSEQ plates. The authors' processing: From ImmunoSEQ came sequences covering only the junction and carrying no quality scores, so filtering differed. Profiling relied on immunoSEQ multiplex PCR, and the TCRdb table lists in-frame clones only, not all of them. The V and J calls and clone size were taken over from that table, and D and trimming were inferred from the DNA. The sample has some 980,000 clones, less than 85% seen once. The V gene's germline CDR1 is SGHNT and CDR2 YYREEE (reference sequence). Germline trimming cut 4 bases from V and 6 bases from J; bases unmatched to any gene: 7. The CDR3 contains 15 residues.

The V gene is TRBV5-4, the J gene TRBJ1-4, with 9 bases aligning to TRBD1. The receptor was derived from a man between 18 and 35 years old in good health. The sample comprised memory CD4+ T cells sorted from blood. Subset defined: CD45RA-negative fraction. Written as DNA, the CDR3 is TGTGCCAGCAGCCCGGCTGGGACAGGGTATGAAAAACTGTTTTTT. Translating it yields CASSPAGTGYEKLFF.